Following are 30 T cell receptor beta chains from one sample sequenced in a study of lymphopenia after photon versus proton radiotherapy. This table comes from immunoSEQ multiplex PCR, and its TCRdb copy is limited to in-frame clones, with some not included. The sample consists of about 53,000 clones, about 83% of them appearing once. The material sequenced was peripheral blood, taken from a patient treated with photon-based radiotherapy. The receptors here all came from a man aged 50 to 60 with gastric cancer.

This clone was picked up a small number of times. The chain carries TRBV6-6 and TRBJ1-5; TRBD1 might be the D (5 bases). The V end lost 2 bases, the J end lost 1 base, and 12 bases lay between the germline ends. Germline CDR1 MNHNY, CDR2 SVGAGI (reference sequence). This CDR3 is 16 amino acids long. The CDR3 DNA follows: TGTGCCAGCAGTTACGGGACCGGGAAGAGCAATCAGCCCCAGCATTTT. Translating gives CASSYGTGKSNQPQHF.

The chain is built from TRBV4-1 and TRBJ2-3, with D possibly matching TRBD2 (5 bases). The CDR3 has 14 residues. Germline V gene data show CDR1 as MGHRA and CDR2 as YSYEKL. V lost 2 bases to trimming and J lost 2 bases, with 8 bases between them. The CDR3 region has the DNA TGCGCCAGCAGCCAAAAACTAGACACAGATACGCAGTATTTT. Residues: CASSQKLDTDTQYF.

CDR3 sequence reads: CASSSTGAGSYNEQFF. The DNA for the CDR3 is TGTGCCAGTAGTTCCACAGGGGCGGGGTCCTACAATGAGCAGTTCTTC. This chain connects TRBV19 to TRBJ2-1, with a weak D call TRBD1 (7 bases). The CDR3 length is 16 residues. Deletions cut 5 bases from V and 1 base from J, with 15 bases between. Germline V gene data show CDR1 as LNHDA and CDR2 as SQIVND (reference sequence).

The chain couples TRBV11-3 to TRBJ1-2; perhaps TRBD1 as D (5 bases). V lost 5 bases, J lost 5 bases, and 18 bases lay in between. CDR1 is SGHNT, CDR2 YENEEA, per germline. This CDR3 is 15 amino acids long. CDR3 sequence reads: CASSVGDSPRYGYTF. The CDR3 nucleotides are TGTGCCAGCAGCGTAGGCGACAGTCCAAGATATGGCTACACCTTC.

This chain uses TRBV7-9 with TRBJ2-1; 8 nucleotides agree with TRBD1. Losses at the gene ends were 5 bases for V and 7 bases for J; bases not matched to a gene: 10. From germline, CDR1 is SEHNR and CDR2 FQNEAQ (reference sequence). The CDR3 length is 15 residues. The CDR3 region is CASSVRDRIMNEQFF. Written as DNA, the CDR3 is TGTGCCAGCAGCGTCCGGGACAGGATTATGAATGAGCAGTTCTTC.

The chain has TRBV28 and TRBJ1-1; D ambiguous. V was pared by 2 bases and J by 3 bases, with 10 bases between. This CDR3 is 14 amino acids long. Germline V CDR1 and CDR2: MDHEN, SYDVKM. CDR3 amino acids: CASSLSGPHTEAFF. CDR3 nucleotide sequence: TGTGCCAGCAGTTTAAGCGGGCCCCACACTGAAGCTTTCTTT.

The chain couples TRBV19 to TRBJ2-2; no firm D call. The CDR3 loop spans 14 amino acids. Germline V lookup: CDR1 LNHDA, CDR2 SQIVND (reference sequence). With 6 bases removed from V and 1 base from J, the gap between germline ends came to 9 bases. CDR3 protein: CASRLGRNTGELFF. Here the CDR3 DNA reads TGTGCCAGTAGATTGGGCCGGAACACCGGGGAGCTGTTTTTT.

The rearrangement links TRBV27 to TRBJ2-5; perhaps TRBD2 as D (6 bases). This CDR3 comprises 15 residues. V was clipped by 7 bases and J by 1 base, with 16 bases between them. The V gene's germline CDR1 is MNHEY and CDR2 SMNVEV (reference sequence). The DNA for the CDR3 is TGTGCCAGCAAGTCGGTAACCGGGGGCCAAGAGACCCAGTACTTC. It encodes CASKSVTGGQETQYF.

The J gene is TRBJ2-5, the V gene TRBV9; possible D gene TRBD2, 6 bases. The CDR3 has 14 amino acids. The V gene lost 4 bases and the J gene lost 1 base, with 11 bases spanning the gap. CDR1 and CDR2 from the germline V gene are SGDLS and YYNGEE. The CDR3 protein is CASSPQRAQETQYF. The CDR3 nucleotides are TGTGCCAGCAGCCCCCAGCGGGCCCAAGAGACCCAGTACTTC.

This clone was recorded once. The rearrangement links TRBV4-1 to TRBJ2-1; 11 bases are shared with TRBD2. CDR1 MGHRA and CDR2 YSYEKL come from the germline V gene. Unmatched junction bases numbered 14, after V lost 4 bases and J lost 9 bases. CDR3 length equals 17 residues. Here the CDR3 DNA reads TGCGCCAGCAGCCTCACGGTAATAGCGGGAGGGCATAGTGAGCAGTTCTTC. It yields the protein CASSLTVIAGGHSEQFF.

The rearrangement uses TRBV19 and TRBJ2-5; 9 bases agree with TRBD2. V trimming: 1 base; J trimming: 3 bases; junction bases outside the gene matches: 6. This CDR3 has 16 residues. The V gene's germline CDR1 is LNHDA and CDR2 SQIVND (reference sequence). The DNA for the CDR3 is TGTGCCAGTAGTATAGTTCGGGCTAGCGGGAAAGAGACCCAGTACTTC. Its translation is CASSIVRASGKETQYF.

The chain employs TRBV7-9 and TRBJ2-3; no definite D call. The CDR3 length is 14 residues. V was trimmed by 2 bases and J by 2 bases, leaving 8 bases between them. The germline CDR1 and CDR2 sequences are SEHNR and FQNEAQ (reference sequence). Here the CDR3 reads CASSLRDYTDTQYF. CDR3 sequence (DNA): TGTGCCAGCAGCTTAAGGGATTACACAGATACGCAGTATTTT.

J is TRBJ2-5 and V is TRBV5-4; the match to TRBD1 covers 9 bases. CDR1 SGHNT and CDR2 YYREEE come from the germline V gene (reference sequence). The CDR3 loop spans 14 amino acids. Trimming took 3 bases from V and 4 from J; bases not matched to a gene: 4. The CDR3 spells CASSSTGGSETQYF. In DNA, the CDR3 is TGTGCCAGCAGCTCGACAGGGGGTTCAGAGACCCAGTACTTC. The full variable domain, rest sourced from reference TRBV5-4 and TRBJ2-5, is ETGVTQSPTHLIKTRGQQVTLRCSSQSGHNTVSWYQQALGQGPQFIFQYYREEENGRGNFPPRFSGLQFPNYSSELNVNALELDDSALYLCASSSTGGSETQYFGPGTRLLVL.

The CDR3 region has the DNA TGTGCCAGCAGCGTGCAGGGGTATCAGCCCCAGCATTTT. It encodes CASSVQGYQPQHF. The V gene is TRBV9, the J gene TRBJ1-5, with D perhaps matching TRBD1 (6 bases). The CDR3 sequence is 13 residues long. V shed 2 bases and J shed 5 bases, with 8 bases lying between them. Per the germline V gene, CDR1 is SGDLS and CDR2 is YYNGEE.

The chain employs TRBV7-2 and TRBJ1-5; D uncertain. The CDR3 length is 13 residues. Germline V gene lookup returns CDR1 SGHTA and CDR2 FQGNSA. Trimming left V 5 bases short and J 9 bases short, with 14 bases between. The CDR3 nucleotides read TGTGCCAGCAGCCTCCAGAGCGGTTCGCCCCAGCATTTT. Translating it yields CASSLQSGSPQHF.

The chain links TRBV14 to TRBJ2-5; 12 nucleotides line up with TRBD2. Germline V gene data show CDR1 as SGHDN and CDR2 as FVKESK. The junction had 9 bases not matched to a gene; V was cut back by 1 base and J by 3 bases. The CDR3 is 18 residues long. The CDR3 sequence is CASSQVNMGLAGEETQYF. In nucleotides, the CDR3 is TGTGCCAGCAGCCAAGTTAATATGGGACTAGCGGGTGAAGAGACCCAGTACTTC.

The chain is built from TRBV4-1 and TRBJ1-5; a possible D gene is TRBD1 (5 bases). Trimming cost V 3 bases and J 2 bases, with 14 bases left between them. CDR3 length equals 16 residues. CDR1 MGHRA and CDR2 YSYEKL come from the germline V gene. The CDR3 reads CASSQIQGGRNQPQHF. The CDR3 DNA sequence: TGCGCCAGCAGCCAGATCCAGGGAGGGCGCAATCAGCCCCAGCATTTT.

A few counts support this clone. The chain joins TRBV30 to TRBJ1-2, with 8 bases identical to TRBD1. Trimming cost V 2 bases and J 7 bases; bases outside gene matches: 9. CDR3 length equals 14 residues. CDR1 GTSNPN and CDR2 SVGIG come from the germline V gene (reference sequence). CDR3 protein: CAWSTRNQGAGYTF. The CDR3 DNA follows: TGTGCCTGGAGTACACGAAACCAGGGGGCTGGCTACACCTTC.

The CDR3 loop is CASSPSDRTDTQYF. The CDR3, as DNA: TGTGCCAGCAGCCCATCCGACAGGACAGATACGCAGTATTTT. The gene calls are TRBV28 and TRBJ2-3; a possible D gene is TRBD1 (6 bases). The CDR3 is made up of 14 amino acids. V gave up 6 bases and J gave up 3 bases, with 13 bases separating them. CDR1 and CDR2 (germline): MDHEN, SYDVKM.

This rearrangement joins TRBV6-1 to TRBJ1-4; possibly TRBD1 for D (5 bases). Germline-derived CDR1 and CDR2 are MNHNS and SASEGT. The CDR3 is made up of 14 amino acids. V was clipped by 3 bases and J by 2 bases, with 7 bases between them. CDR3 sequence (DNA): TGTGCCAGCAGTGACCGACAGACTAATGAAAAACTGTTTTTT. Translation: CASSDRQTNEKLFF.

The V gene is TRBV20-1, the J gene TRBJ1-1; D call uncertain. V was trimmed by 5 bases and J by 3 bases, leaving 7 bases between them. Germline CDR1 is DFQATT and CDR2 is SNEGSKA (reference sequence). CDR3 length: 11 amino acids. For the CDR3, the DNA is TGCAGTGCTCCCTCCTACACTGAAGCTTTCTTT. Residues: CSAPSYTEAFF.

This clone was picked up one time. The V gene is TRBV5-1, the J gene TRBJ2-3, with TRBD2 as a possible D gene (6 bases). The CDR3 is made up of 14 amino acids. In germline, CDR1 is SGHRS, CDR2 YFSETQ. V lost 5 bases and J 3 bases, leaving 13 bases between the germline ends. The DNA of the CDR3 is TGCGCCAGCAGACGGGAGTGGAGGACAGATACGCAGTATTTT. It yields the protein CASRREWRTDTQYF.

The rearrangement uses TRBV6-6 and TRBJ2-7, with a weak D call TRBD1 (5 bases). The CDR3 extends over 15 amino acids. CDR1 is MNHNY, CDR2 SVGAGI, per germline (reference sequence). V gave up 6 bases and J gave up 3 bases, with 18 bases separating them. The CDR3, as DNA: TGTGCCAGCAGCCGCTGGGCAGGGAAGGGCTACGAGCAGTACTTC. Encoded protein: CASSRWAGKGYEQYF.

CDR3 nucleotide sequence: TGTGCCAGCAGCGTAGGGCTAGCGGGAGGGAATCTCCCAGATACGCAGTATTTT. Its protein is CASSVGLAGGNLPDTQYF. The rearrangement links TRBV9 to TRBJ2-3, with 12 positions matching TRBD2. Germline CDR1 SGDLS, CDR2 YYNGEE. CDR3 length: 18 amino acids. V dropped 0 bases and J dropped 4; count of bases not matched to a gene: 9.

This sequence joins TRBV20-1 and TRBJ2-1, with D tentatively TRBD1 (5 bases). Germline V lookup: CDR1 DFQATT, CDR2 SNEGSKA (reference sequence). V shed 6 bases and J shed 8 bases, with 11 bases lying between them. CDR3 size: 11 residues. CDR3 in amino acids: CSARTGDEQFF. CDR3 nucleotide sequence: TGCAGTGCAAGAACAGGCGATGAGCAGTTCTTC.

The chain couples TRBV7-3 to TRBJ1-2; D call uncertain. V gave up 8 bases and J gave up 3 bases, with 13 bases separating them. The CDR3 consists of 13 residues. Germline loops: CDR1 SGHTA, CDR2 FQGTGA. This chain's CDR3 is CASDARADYGYTF. CDR3 DNA sequence: TGTGCCAGCGACGCACGGGCCGACTATGGCTACACCTTC.

This sequence joins TRBV19 and TRBJ2-7, with D unclear. The V and J ends lost 7 bases and 2 bases respectively, with 21 bases between them. Germline values: CDR1 LNHDA, CDR2 SQIVND (reference sequence). The CDR3 length is 16 residues. The CDR3 is CASTSGSRIPPYEQYF. Here the CDR3 DNA reads TGTGCCAGTACCTCTGGAAGCCGTATTCCTCCCTACGAGCAGTACTTC.

The rearrangement links TRBV27 to TRBJ2-2; 12 bases map to TRBD2. The germline gives CDR1 MNHEY, CDR2 SMNVEV (reference sequence). CDR3 length: 17 residues. With V trimmed by 5 bases and J by 4 bases, 8 bases remained unmatched. The CDR3 region has the DNA TGTGCCAGCAGTCCGTCTAGCGGGAGGGCCGTCACCGGGGAGCTGTTTTTT. Translation gives CASSPSSGRAVTGELFF.

The chain is built from TRBV7-6 and TRBJ2-7; TRBD2 aligns across 11 bases. Germline assignment: CDR1 SGHVS and CDR2 FNYEAQ. The CDR3 contains 17 residues. After removal of 5 bases from V and 7 bases from J, the junction contained 16 bases not matched to a gene. The CDR3 protein is CASSPSLAGESSREQYF. In DNA form, the CDR3 reads TGTGCCAGCAGCCCGTCACTAGCGGGAGAAAGTAGCAGGGAGCAGTACTTC.

This clone appeared a few times. The gene calls are TRBV10-2 and TRBJ2-7; D not resolved. CDR1 and CDR2 (germline): WSHSY, SAAADI. The CDR3 has 12 amino acids. With 5 bases removed from V and 3 bases from J, the gap between germline ends came to 8 bases. The CDR3: CASSLVGYEQYF. The CDR3 DNA is TGCGCCAGCAGTCTAGTAGGCTACGAGCAGTACTTC.